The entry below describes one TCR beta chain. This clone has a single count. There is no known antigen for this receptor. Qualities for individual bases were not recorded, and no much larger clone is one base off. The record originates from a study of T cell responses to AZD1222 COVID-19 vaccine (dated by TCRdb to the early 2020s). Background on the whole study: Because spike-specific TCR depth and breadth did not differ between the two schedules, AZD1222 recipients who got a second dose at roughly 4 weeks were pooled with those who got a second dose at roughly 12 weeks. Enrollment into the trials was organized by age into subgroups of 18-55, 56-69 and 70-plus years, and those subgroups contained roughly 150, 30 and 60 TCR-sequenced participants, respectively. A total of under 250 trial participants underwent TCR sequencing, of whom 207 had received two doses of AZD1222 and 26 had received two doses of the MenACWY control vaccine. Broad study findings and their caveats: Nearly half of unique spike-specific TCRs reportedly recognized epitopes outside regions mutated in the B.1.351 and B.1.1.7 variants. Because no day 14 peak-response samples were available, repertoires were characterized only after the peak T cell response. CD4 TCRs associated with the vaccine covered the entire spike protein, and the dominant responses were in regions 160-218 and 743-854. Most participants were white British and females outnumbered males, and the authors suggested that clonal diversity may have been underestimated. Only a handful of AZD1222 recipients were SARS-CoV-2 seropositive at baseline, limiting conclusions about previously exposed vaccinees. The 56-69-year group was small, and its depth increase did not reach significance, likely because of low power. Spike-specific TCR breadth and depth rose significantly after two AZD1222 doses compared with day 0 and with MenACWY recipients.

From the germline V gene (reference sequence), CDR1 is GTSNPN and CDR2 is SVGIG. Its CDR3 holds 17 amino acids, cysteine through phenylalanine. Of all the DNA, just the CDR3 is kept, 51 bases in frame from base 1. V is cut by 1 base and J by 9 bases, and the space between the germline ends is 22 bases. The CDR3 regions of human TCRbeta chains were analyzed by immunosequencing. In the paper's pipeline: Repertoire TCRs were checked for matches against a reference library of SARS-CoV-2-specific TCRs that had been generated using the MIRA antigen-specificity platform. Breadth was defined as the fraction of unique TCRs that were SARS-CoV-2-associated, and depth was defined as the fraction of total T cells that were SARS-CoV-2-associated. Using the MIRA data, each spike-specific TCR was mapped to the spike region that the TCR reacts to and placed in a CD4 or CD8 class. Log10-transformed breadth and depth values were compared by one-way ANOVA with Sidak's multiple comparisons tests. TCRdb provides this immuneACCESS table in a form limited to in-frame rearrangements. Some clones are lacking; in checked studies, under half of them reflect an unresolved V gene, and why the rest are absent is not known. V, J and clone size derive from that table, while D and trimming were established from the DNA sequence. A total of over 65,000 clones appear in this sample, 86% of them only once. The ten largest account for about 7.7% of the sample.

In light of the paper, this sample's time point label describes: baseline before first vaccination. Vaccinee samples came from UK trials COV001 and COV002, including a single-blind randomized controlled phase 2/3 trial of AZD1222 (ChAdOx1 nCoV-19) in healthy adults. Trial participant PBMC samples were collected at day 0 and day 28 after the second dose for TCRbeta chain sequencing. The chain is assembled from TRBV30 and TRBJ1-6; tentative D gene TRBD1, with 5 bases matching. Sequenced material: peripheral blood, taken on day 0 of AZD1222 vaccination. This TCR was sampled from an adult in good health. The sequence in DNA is TGTGCCTGGAGTGAAGATGGGGCCAGGGCAGGGCGTTCACCCCTCCACTTT. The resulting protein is CAWSEDGARAGRSPLHF.